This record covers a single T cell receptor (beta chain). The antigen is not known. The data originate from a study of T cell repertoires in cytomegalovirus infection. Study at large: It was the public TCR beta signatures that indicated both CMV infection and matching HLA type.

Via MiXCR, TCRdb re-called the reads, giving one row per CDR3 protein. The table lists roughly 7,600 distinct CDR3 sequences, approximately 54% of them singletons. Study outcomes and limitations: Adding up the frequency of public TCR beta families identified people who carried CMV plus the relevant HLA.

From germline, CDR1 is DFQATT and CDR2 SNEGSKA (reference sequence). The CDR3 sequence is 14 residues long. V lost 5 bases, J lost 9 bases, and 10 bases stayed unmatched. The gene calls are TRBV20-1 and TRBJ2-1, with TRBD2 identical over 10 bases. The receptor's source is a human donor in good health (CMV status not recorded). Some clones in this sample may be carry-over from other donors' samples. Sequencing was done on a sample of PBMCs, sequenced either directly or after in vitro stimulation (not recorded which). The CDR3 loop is CSAGAGGVISEQFF. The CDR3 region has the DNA TGCAGTGCTGGAGCGGGAGGGGTAATAAGTGAGCAGTTCTTC.